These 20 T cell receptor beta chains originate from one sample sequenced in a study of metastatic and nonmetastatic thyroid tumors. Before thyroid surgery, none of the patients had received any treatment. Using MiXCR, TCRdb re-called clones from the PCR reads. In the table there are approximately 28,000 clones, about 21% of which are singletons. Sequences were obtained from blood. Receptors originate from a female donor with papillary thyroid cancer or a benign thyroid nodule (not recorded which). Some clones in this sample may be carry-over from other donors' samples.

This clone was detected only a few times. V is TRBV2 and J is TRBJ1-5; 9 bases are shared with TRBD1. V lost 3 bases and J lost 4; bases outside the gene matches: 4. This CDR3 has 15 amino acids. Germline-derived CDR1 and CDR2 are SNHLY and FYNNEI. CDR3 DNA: TGTGCCAGCAGTGAGGGGGGACAGGGAAATCAGCCCCAGCATTTT. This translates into CASSEGGQGNQPQHF.

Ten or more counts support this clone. CDR3 protein: CASSPAGGETQYF. In DNA, the CDR3 is TGTGCCAGCTCACCGGCAGGGGGGGAGACCCAGTACTTC. The rearrangement links TRBV18 to TRBJ2-5, with D possibly being TRBD1 (7 bases). CDR3 length: 13 amino acids. Trimming cost V 3 bases and J 5 bases, with 10 bases left between them. CDR1 is KGHSH and CDR2 is LQKENI in the germline V gene.

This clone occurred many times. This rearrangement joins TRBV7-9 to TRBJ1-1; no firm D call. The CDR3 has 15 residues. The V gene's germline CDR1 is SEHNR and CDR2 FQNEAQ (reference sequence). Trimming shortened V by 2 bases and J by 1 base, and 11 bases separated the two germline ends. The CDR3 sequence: CASSLRFGQNTEAFF. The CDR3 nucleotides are TGTGCCAGCAGCTTAAGGTTTGGGCAGAACACTGAAGCTTTCTTT.

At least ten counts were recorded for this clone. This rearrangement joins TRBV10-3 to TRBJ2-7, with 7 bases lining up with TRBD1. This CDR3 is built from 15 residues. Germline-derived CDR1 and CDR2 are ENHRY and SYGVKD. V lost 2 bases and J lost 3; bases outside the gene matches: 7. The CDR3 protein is CAISEGDQGVYEQYF. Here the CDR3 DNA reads TGTGCCATCAGTGAGGGGGACCAGGGGGTCTACGAGCAGTACTTC.

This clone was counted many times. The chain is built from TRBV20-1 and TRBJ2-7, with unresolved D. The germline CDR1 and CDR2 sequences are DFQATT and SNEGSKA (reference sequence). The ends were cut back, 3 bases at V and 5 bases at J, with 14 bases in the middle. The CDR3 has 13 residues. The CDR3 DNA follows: TGCAGTGCTAGCGGGCCAGCAGCTAACGAGCAGTACTTC. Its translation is CSASGPAANEQYF.

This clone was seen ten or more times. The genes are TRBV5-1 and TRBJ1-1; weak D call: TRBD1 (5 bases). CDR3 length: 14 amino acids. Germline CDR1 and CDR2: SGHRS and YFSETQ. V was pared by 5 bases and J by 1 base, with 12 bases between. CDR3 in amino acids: CASSSGPTNTEAFF. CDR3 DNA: TGCGCCAGCAGTTCGGGACCCACGAACACTGAAGCTTTCTTT.

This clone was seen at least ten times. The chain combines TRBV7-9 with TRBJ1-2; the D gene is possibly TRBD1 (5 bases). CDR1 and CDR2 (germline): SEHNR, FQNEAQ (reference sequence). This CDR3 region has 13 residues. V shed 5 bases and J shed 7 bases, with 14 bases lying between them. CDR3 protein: CASSSGTVRGYTF. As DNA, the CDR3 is TGTGCCAGCAGCAGCGGGACGGTACGTGGCTACACCTTC.

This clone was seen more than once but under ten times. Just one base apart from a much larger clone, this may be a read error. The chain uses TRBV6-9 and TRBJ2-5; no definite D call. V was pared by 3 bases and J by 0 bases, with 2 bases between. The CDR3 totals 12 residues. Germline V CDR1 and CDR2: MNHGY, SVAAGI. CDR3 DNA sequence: TGTGCCAGCAGTTACTACCAAGAGACCCAGTACTTC. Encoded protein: CASSYYQETQYF.

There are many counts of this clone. CDR3 sequence (DNA): TGTGCCAGCAGTCGCGGGGGGGTAGGCACCGGGGAGCTGTTTTTT. Amino acid sequence: CASSRGGVGTGELFF. This chain links TRBV7-6 with TRBJ2-2; 9 nucleotides match TRBD2. The CDR3 loop spans 15 amino acids. J gave up 4 bases and V 6 bases, and 6 bases lay outside the gene matches. The germline gives CDR1 SGHVS, CDR2 FNYEAQ. Combining the CDR3 with reference TRBV7-6 and TRBJ2-2 gives the whole variable domain GAGVSQSPRYKVTKRGQDVALRCDPISGHVSLYWYRQALGQGPEFLTYFNYEAQQDKSGLPNDRFSAERPEGSISTLTIQRTEQRDSAMYRCASSRGGVGTGELFFGEGSRLTVL.

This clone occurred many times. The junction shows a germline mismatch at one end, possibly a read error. CDR3 sequence: CASRHTRGGNSNQPQHF. CDR3 nucleotide sequence: TGCGCCAGCAGACACACAAGGGGAGGTAATAGCAATCAGCCCCAGCATTTT. The chain employs TRBV6-2 or TRBV6-3 and TRBJ1-5; maybe TRBD1 (5 bases). This CDR3 spans 17 amino acids. From germline, CDR1 is MNHEY and CDR2 SVGEGT.

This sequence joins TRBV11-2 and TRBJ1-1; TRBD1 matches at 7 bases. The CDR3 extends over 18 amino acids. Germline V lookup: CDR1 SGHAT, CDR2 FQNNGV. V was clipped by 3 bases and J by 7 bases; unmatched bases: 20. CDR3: CASSLNARGAMARGEAFF. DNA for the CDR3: TGTGCCAGCAGCTTGAACGCCAGGGGGGCGATGGCGAGAGGTGAAGCTTTCTTT.

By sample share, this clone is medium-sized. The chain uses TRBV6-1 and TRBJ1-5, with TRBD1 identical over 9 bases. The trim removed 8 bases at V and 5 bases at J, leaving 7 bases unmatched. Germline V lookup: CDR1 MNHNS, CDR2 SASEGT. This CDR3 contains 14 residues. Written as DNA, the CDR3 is TGTGCCAGCGGGCCACAGGGGGCCCATCAGCCCCAGCATTTT. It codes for CASGPQGAHQPQHF.

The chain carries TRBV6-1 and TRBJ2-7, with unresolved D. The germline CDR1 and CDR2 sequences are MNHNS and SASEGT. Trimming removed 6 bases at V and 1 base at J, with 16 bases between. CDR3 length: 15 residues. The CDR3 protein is CASSDGKDSSYEQYF. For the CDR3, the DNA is TGTGCCAGCAGCGACGGAAAGGATTCATCCTACGAGCAGTACTTC.

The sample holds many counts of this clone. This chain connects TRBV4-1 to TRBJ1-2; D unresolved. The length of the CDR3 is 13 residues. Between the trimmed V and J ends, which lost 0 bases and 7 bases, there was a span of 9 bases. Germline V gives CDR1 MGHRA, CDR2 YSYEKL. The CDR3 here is CASSQEDAGGYTF. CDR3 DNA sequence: TGCGCCAGCAGCCAAGAGGATGCAGGTGGCTACACCTTC.

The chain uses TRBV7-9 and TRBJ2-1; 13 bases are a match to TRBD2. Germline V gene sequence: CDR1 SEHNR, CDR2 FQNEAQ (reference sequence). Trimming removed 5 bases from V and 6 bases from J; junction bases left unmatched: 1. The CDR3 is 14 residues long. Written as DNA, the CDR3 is TGTGCCAGCAGCCGGACTAGCGGGAGCAATGAGCAGTTCTTC. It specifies CASSRTSGSNEQFF.

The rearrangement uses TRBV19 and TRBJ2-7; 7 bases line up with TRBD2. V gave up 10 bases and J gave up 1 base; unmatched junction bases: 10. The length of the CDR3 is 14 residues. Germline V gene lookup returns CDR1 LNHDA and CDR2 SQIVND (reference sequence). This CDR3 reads CATTVSGNSYEQYF. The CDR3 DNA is TGTGCCACTACGGTCAGCGGGAATTCCTACGAGCAGTACTTC.

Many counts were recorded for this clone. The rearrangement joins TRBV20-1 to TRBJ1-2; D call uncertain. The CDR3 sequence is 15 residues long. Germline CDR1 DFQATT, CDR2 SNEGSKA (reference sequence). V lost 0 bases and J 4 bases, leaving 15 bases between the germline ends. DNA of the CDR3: TGCAGTGCTAGAGATGTCGGGAAACAGACCTATGGCTACACCTTC. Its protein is CSARDVGKQTYGYTF.

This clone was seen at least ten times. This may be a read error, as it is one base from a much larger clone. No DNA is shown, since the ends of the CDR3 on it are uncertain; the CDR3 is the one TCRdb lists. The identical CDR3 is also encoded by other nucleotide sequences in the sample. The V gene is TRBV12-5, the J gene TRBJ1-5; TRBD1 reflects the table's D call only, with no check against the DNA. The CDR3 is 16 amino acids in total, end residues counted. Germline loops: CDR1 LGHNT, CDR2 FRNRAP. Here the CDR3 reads CASGLVVGQGNQPQHF.

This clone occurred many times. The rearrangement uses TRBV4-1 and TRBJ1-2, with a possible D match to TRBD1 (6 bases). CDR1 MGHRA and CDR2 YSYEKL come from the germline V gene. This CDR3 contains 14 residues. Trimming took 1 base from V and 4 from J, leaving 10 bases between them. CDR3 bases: TGCGCCAGCAGCCAAGGTAACAGGGCCTATGGCTACACCTTC. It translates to CASSQGNRAYGYTF.

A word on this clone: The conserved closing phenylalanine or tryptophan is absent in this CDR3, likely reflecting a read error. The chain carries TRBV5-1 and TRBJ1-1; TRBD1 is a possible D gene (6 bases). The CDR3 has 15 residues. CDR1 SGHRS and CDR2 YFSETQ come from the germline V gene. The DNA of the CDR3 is TGCGCCAGCAGCATTAACGGGGGAGGGGACACTGTAGCTTTCTTG. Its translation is CASSINGGGDTVAFL.